This TCR beta chain came from a study of blood T cell repertoires in COVID-19. Overall study context: Both acute and convalescent COVID-19 samples were obtained from the United States, Italy and Spain. The analysed material was cDNA or gDNA that came from T cells, B-cell-depleted T cells, or PBMCs.

Original data processing: Scientists estimated how many nucleated cells there were by amplifying reference gene primers. The assay was immunoSEQ multiplex PCR, and TCRdb's table has in-frame clones only and misses some. V and J calls and clone size come straight from that table; D and trimming were deduced from the DNA. Seen here are hundreds of thousands of clones, more than 80% observed once, and the top ten hold roughly 0.25%. The germline gives CDR1 LNHDA, CDR2 SQIVND (reference sequence). Trimming shortened V by 5 bases and J by 4 bases, and 11 bases separated the two germline ends. The CDR3 extends over 13 amino acids.

What was sequenced was peripheral blood. The clonotype originates from a woman younger than 30 with acute or convalescent COVID-19. This chain connects TRBV19 to TRBJ1-1; D might be TRBD1 (6 bases). The DNA of the CDR3 is TGTGCCAGTAGTCTAGGGGGGGGCACTGAAGCTTTCTTT. Its protein product is CASSLGGGTEAFF. Based on the CDR3 plus reference TRBV19 and TRBJ1-1, the full variable domain is DGGITQSPKYLFRKEGQNVTLSCEQNLNHDAMYWYRQDPGQGLRLIYYSQIVNDFQKGDIAEGYSVSREKKESFPLTVTSAQKNPTAFYLCASSLGGGTEAFFGQGTRLTVV.